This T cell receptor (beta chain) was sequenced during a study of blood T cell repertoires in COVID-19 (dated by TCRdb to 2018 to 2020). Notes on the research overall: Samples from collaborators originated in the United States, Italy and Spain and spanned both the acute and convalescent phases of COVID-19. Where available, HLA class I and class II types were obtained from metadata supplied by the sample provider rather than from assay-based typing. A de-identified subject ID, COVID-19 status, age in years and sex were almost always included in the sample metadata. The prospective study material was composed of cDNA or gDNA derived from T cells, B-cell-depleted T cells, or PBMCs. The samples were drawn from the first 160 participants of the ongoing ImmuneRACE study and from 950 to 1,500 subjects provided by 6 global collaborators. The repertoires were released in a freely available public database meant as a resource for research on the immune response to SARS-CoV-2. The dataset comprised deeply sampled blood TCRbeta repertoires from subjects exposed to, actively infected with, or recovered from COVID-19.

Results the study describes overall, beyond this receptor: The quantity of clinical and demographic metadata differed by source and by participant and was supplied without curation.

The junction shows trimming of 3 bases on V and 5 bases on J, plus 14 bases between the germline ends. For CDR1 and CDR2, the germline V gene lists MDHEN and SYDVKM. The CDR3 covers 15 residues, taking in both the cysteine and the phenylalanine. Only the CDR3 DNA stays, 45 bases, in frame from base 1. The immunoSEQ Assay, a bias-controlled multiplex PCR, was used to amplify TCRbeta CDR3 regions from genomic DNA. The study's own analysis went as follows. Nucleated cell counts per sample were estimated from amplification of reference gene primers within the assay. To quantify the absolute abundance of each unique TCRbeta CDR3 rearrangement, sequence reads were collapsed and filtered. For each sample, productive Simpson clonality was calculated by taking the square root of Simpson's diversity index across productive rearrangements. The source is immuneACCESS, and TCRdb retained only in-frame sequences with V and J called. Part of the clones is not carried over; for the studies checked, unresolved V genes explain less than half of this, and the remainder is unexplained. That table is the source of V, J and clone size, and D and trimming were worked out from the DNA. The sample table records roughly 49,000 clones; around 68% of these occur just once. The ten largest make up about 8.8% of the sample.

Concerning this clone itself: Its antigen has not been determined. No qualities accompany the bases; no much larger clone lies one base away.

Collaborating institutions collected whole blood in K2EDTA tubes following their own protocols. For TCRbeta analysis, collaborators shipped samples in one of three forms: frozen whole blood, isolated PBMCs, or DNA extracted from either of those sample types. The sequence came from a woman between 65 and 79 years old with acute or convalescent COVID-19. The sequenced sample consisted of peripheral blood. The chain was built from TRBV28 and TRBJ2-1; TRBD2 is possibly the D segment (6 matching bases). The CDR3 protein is CASSFAGLQHNEQFF. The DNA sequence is TGTGCCAGCAGTTTTGCGGGACTTCAACACAATGAGCAGTTCTTC. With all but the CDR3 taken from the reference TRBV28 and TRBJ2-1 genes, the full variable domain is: DVKVTQSSRYLVKRTGEKVFLECVQDMDHENMFWYRQDPGLGLRLIYFSYDVKMKEKGDIPEGYSVSREKKERFSLILESASTNQTSMYLCASSFAGLQHNEQFFGPGTRLTVL.